This entry concerns a single T cell receptor beta chain. The data stem from a study of T cell changes during pregnancy in multiple sclerosis. Libraries were prepared by immunoSEQ multiplex PCR; TCRdb keeps only in-frame clonotypes and omits some of them. This sample has more than 35,000 clones, with more than 85% found just once. The CDR3 runs 19 residues. The germline gives CDR1 LNHDA, CDR2 SQIVND (reference sequence). Trimming left V 7 bases short and J 2 bases short, with 29 bases between. The sample in question was CD8+ T cells from peripheral blood mononuclear cells, obtained after pregnancy. The source is a female donor with multiple sclerosis, enrolled in a pregnancy study. This sequence joins TRBV19 and TRBJ1-2; D is possibly TRBD1 (5 bases). CDR3 protein: CASTLHPDSYLQPNYGYTF. DNA of the CDR3: TGTGCCAGTACCCTTCACCCTGACAGTTACCTCCAGCCCAACTATGGCTACACCTTC.